This T cell receptor beta chain was sequenced in a study of tumor and adjacent non-tumor tissue in lung cancer. Study details: Stage I to III disease affected about nine men and roughly five women aged about 30 to 76. Overall study results and limits: Tumor repertoires had a smaller top 100 clone share than normal lung. TCR diversity was significantly greater in tumor than normal lung tissue.

The library came from three nested PCR rounds adapted from ARM-PCR protocols. From the multiplex PCR reads, TCRdb called clonotypes with MiXCR, one entry per CDR3 protein. The table records 80,000 or so distinct CDR3 sequences, approximately 78% of them present only once. This CDR3 has 14 residues. The trim removed 4 bases at V and 6 bases at J, leaving 9 bases unmatched. Germline V gene sequence: CDR1 SQVTM, CDR2 ANQGSEA. This sample's RNA came from whole unsorted tissue. Distant lung tissue was collected more than 3 cm away from the tumor edge. Donors were chemotherapy-naive, newly diagnosed lung cancer surgical patients in China, August–late 2014. A remark on this clonotype: Its target is not known.

The sequence derives from a man in his 60s with non-small cell lung cancer. The J gene is TRBJ2-1, the V gene TRBV29-1; TRBD2 aligns across 7 bases. Sequencing was performed on distant non-tumor lung tissue. This CDR3 is CSVVSGGVGNEQFF. The CDR3 DNA reads as TGCAGCGTTGTATCGGGAGGAGTAGGCAATGAGCAGTTCTTC.